The 9 T cell receptor beta chains below were found in one sample sequenced in a study of post-analysis software for immune sequencing data. Whole-study results and caveats: TRBV5-6, TRBV5-1 and TRBV20-1 belonged to a set of roughly 5 TRBV segments that were more frequent in patients than controls.

These TCRs are of unknown antigen specificity. Unique molecular identifiers were carried by the TCR beta cDNA libraries. TCRdb independently ran MiXCR on the PCR reads; one entry per CDR3 protein. Of roughly 730,000 distinct CDR3 sequences in the sample, approximately 30% were seen once. Input material: blood. Source of these receptors: a girl aged 10 to 17 with multiple sclerosis.

This clonotype showed up just a few times. The V and J genes are TRBV13 and TRBJ2-1; 14 bases are a match to TRBD2. V lost 1 base and J lost 4; bases outside the gene matches: 6. Germline CDR1 PRHDT, CDR2 FYEKMQ (reference sequence). CDR3 size: 18 residues. In DNA form, the CDR3 reads TGTGCCAGCAGCTTAGTAGGGACTAGCGGGAGTTGGTACAATGAGCAGTTCTTC. This sequence encodes CASSLVGTSGSWYNEQFF.

This clonotype came up once. V and J are TRBV2 and TRBJ1-1; no clear D gene. CDR1 and CDR2 (germline): SNHLY, FYNNEI. CDR3 length: 14 amino acids. With 6 bases removed from V and 3 bases from J, the gap between germline ends came to 14 bases. The CDR3 protein is CASRVVGPDTEAFF. The CDR3 DNA reads TGTGCCAGCAGGGTTGTCGGGCCGGACACTGAAGCTTTCTTT.

This clonotype has a handful of counts. The genes are TRBV27 and TRBJ2-7; 9 bases are shared with TRBD2. V lost 5 bases to trimming and J lost 1 base; unmatched junction nucleotides: 6. Germline CDR1 is MNHEY and CDR2 is SMNVEV (reference sequence). The length of the CDR3 is 15 residues. The CDR3 loop reads CASSLGLAPSYEQYF. As DNA, the CDR3 is TGTGCCAGCAGTCTCGGACTAGCGCCGTCCTACGAGCAGTACTTC.

This chain connects TRBV12-3 or TRBV12-4 to TRBJ2-5; D unresolved. The CDR3 totals 13 residues. V was shortened by 3 bases and J by 5 bases, with 10 bases between the two germline ends. The CDR3 loop reads CASSLGIGETQYF. CDR3 nucleotide sequence: TGTGCCAGCAGTTTGGGAATCGGGGAGACCCAGTACTTC.

This clonotype was counted only a few times. V and J are TRBV4-1 and TRBJ1-2, with a tentative D call TRBD1 (6 bases). The germline gives CDR1 MGHRA, CDR2 YSYEKL. V lost 2 bases and J lost 5, with 18 bases in between. The CDR3 runs to 16 residues. The CDR3 sequence: CASSQWGGDKNYGYTF. In nucleotides, the CDR3 is TGCGCCAGCAGCCAATGGGGAGGGGACAAGAATTATGGCTACACCTTC.

V gene TRBV27 combines with J gene TRBJ2-7, with D tentatively TRBD2 (6 bases). V shed 2 bases and J shed 4 bases, with 15 bases lying between them. The CDR3 has 15 residues. Germline CDR1 reads MNHEY; CDR2 reads SMNVEV (reference sequence). For the CDR3, the DNA is TGTGCCAGCAGTTTAGATGTCGGGAGTAGTTACGAGCAGTACTTC. This sequence encodes CASSLDVGSSYEQYF.

In regard to this clonotype: The junction does not match germline at one end; this may be a read error. The V call is TRBV5-1, the J call TRBJ1-5, with 11 positions matching TRBD1. CDR1 SGHRS and CDR2 YFSETQ come from the germline V gene. This CDR3 has 19 residues. CDR3 DNA: TGCGCCAGCAGCTTGGGCCCCGGGACAGGGGGAGATAGCGATCAGCCCCAGCATTTT. Translated, it gives CASSLGPGTGGDSDQPQHF.

This clonotype was detected a few times. The V call is TRBV28, the J call TRBJ2-5; D not resolved. This CDR3 region has 16 residues. V lost 5 bases, J lost 1 base, and 17 bases lay in between. Germline V gene data show CDR1 as MDHEN and CDR2 as SYDVKM. The CDR3 DNA reads as TGTGCCAGCAGTATCAAGCCCGGGTCCCCCCAAGAGACCCAGTACTTC. This encodes CASSIKPGSPQETQYF.

This sequence joins TRBV15 and TRBJ2-3; a possible D gene is TRBD1 (5 bases). CDR1 is LNHNV, CDR2 YYDKDF, per germline (reference sequence). The CDR3 runs 15 residues. Trimming stripped 5 bases from V and 3 bases from J, with 15 bases between. Here the CDR3 reads CATSPTALGTDTQYF. CDR3 in DNA: TGTGCCACCAGCCCGACAGCCTTGGGAACAGATACGCAGTATTTT.